These 28 T cell receptor beta chains share one sample of origin, sequenced in a study of T-cell reconstitution after alpha-beta-depleted transplantation in children. Preparation of the TCRbeta library involved a method that used unique molecular identifiers. TCRdb called the PCR reads again in MiXCR, with one record for every CDR3 protein. The sample includes 700,000 or so distinct CDR3 sequences, around 14% of them seen just once. This material consisted of PBMCs, taken before TCRalphabeta/CD19-depleted stem cell transplant. The receptors stem from a girl aged 2-9 years with congenital amegakaryocytic thrombocytopenia, due to receive a stem cell transplant.

This sequence joins TRBV4-1 and TRBJ2-2, with 9 bases matching TRBD1. V shed 3 bases, J shed 4 bases, and the junction held 6 bases outside the gene matches. From germline, CDR1 is MGHRA and CDR2 YSYEKL. The CDR3 consists of 16 residues. The chain's CDR3 is CASSHLQGAVTGELFF. The CDR3 coding sequence is TGCGCCAGCAGCCACCTACAGGGGGCCGTCACCGGGGAGCTGTTTTTT.

The table lists this clonotype with many counts. Here the CDR3 DNA reads TGCAGCGGAAACCAAGTAGGGACAGATACGCAGTATTTT. As protein: CSGNQVGTDTQYF. This chain joins TRBV29-1 and TRBJ2-3; no clear D gene. From germline, CDR1 is SQVTM and CDR2 ANQGSEA. This CDR3 is 13 amino acids long. Trimming shortened V by 7 bases and J by 3 bases, and 14 bases separated the two germline ends.

This clonotype was picked up a small number of times. The rearrangement joins TRBV27 to TRBJ1-6; 9 bases line up with TRBD1. Losses at the gene ends were 5 bases for V and 8 bases for J; bases not matched to a gene: 7. This CDR3 region has 15 residues. The germline gives CDR1 MNHEY, CDR2 SMNVEV (reference sequence). Here the CDR3 reads CASSTLGQGYSPLHF. The CDR3 DNA reads as TGTGCCAGCAGTACCCTAGGACAGGGGTATTCACCCCTCCACTTT.

This chain joins TRBV14 and TRBJ2-7; TRBD2 is a possible D gene (6 bases). Trimming left V 4 bases short and J 3 bases short, with 19 bases between. The CDR3 spans 16 residues. CDR1 SGHDN and CDR2 FVKESK come from the germline V gene. CDR3 bases: TGTGCCAGCAGCCCCCGTGTGCTAGCGCGAGACTACGAGCAGTACTTC. Translated: CASSPRVLARDYEQYF.

The chain is built from TRBV5-1 and TRBJ2-1; 12 nucleotides line up with TRBD2. V lost 4 bases, J lost 1 base, and 9 bases stayed unmatched. CDR1 is SGHRS and CDR2 is YFSETQ in the germline V gene. This CDR3 is built from 18 residues. CDR3 coding DNA: TGCGCCAGCAGCGAAACTAGCGGGAGGCGAAAATCCTACAATGAGCAGTTCTTC. Amino acids: CASSETSGRRKSYNEQFF.

V is TRBV12-3 or TRBV12-4 and J is TRBJ1-3, with 10 bases aligning to TRBD1. V shed 6 bases, J shed 2 bases, and the junction held 1 base outside the gene matches. The CDR3 is 14 amino acids. As DNA, the CDR3 is TGTGCCAGCAGCGGACAGGGGGCTGGAAACACCATATATTTT. It translates to CASSGQGAGNTIYF.

This clonotype came up a few times. The chain recombines TRBV30 with TRBJ2-5, with TRBD1 matching over 8 bases. The CDR3 totals 12 residues. The germline gives CDR1 GTSNPN, CDR2 SVGIG (reference sequence). Germline trimming cut 8 bases from V and 7 bases from J; bases unmatched to any gene: 9. As DNA, the CDR3 is TGTGCCAAACAGGGGGGCTCCGGGACCCAGTACTTC. This gives the protein CAKQGGSGTQYF.

This clonotype was recorded at least ten times. V and J are TRBV18 and TRBJ2-2; the D is unclear. The CDR3 extends over 16 amino acids. Germline-derived CDR1 and CDR2 are KGHSH and LQKENI. Trimming shortened V by 1 base and J by 13 bases, and 22 bases separated the two germline ends. This chain's CDR3 is CASSPRAVWAPGVLFF. As DNA, the CDR3 is TGTGCCAGCTCACCACGCGCGGTATGGGCACCCGGTGTGCTGTTTTTT.

The chain couples TRBV20-1 to TRBJ2-2, with TRBD2 identical over 8 bases. The V segment lost 2 bases and the J segment 4 bases; nucleotides outside the gene matches: 9. This CDR3 is 16 amino acids long. Germline CDR1 DFQATT, CDR2 SNEGSKA (reference sequence). For the CDR3, the DNA is TGCAGTGCTAGACCCCGGGGGGGATGGGGCACCGGGGAGCTGTTTTTT. Its translation: CSARPRGGWGTGELFF.

This clonotype was picked up a small number of times. The chain links TRBV30 to TRBJ2-7, with 7 bases identical to TRBD1. The CDR3 is made up of 13 amino acids. The trim removed 4 bases at V and 2 bases at J, leaving 5 bases unmatched. CDR1 is GTSNPN, CDR2 SVGIG, per germline (reference sequence). CDR3 loop: CAWNRDSTYEQYF. In DNA form, the CDR3 reads TGTGCCTGGAACCGGGACAGCACCTACGAGCAGTACTTC.

The table lists this clonotype with a few counts. The chain carries TRBV5-5 and TRBJ1-1; 7 bases line up with TRBD1. The CDR3 spans 16 residues. Germline V gene sequence: CDR1 SGHKS, CDR2 YYEKEE (reference sequence). V dropped 5 bases and J dropped 1; count of bases not matched to a gene: 11. This CDR3 is CASRSTGTGGNTEAFF. DNA of the CDR3: TGTGCCAGCAGATCGACAGGGACGGGGGGGAACACTGAAGCTTTCTTT.

This clonotype has a count of ten or more. J is TRBJ1-6 and V is TRBV5-1; possible D gene TRBD1, 5 bases. V lost 3 bases and J lost 4, with 11 bases in between. The germline V gene has CDR1 SGHRS and CDR2 YFSETQ. This CDR3 region has 15 residues. The DNA of the CDR3 is TGCGCCAGCAGCTCCGGCAGGGATTATAATTCACCCCTCCACTTT. Residues: CASSSGRDYNSPLHF.

The chain couples TRBV20-1 to TRBJ2-1; D uncertain. V was trimmed by 6 bases and J by 2 bases, leaving 8 bases between them. Germline CDR1 DFQATT, CDR2 SNEGSKA (reference sequence). The CDR3 consists of 12 residues. The CDR3 DNA follows: TGCAGTGCAGGGTCACCCTACAATGAGCAGTTCTTC. Translated: CSAGSPYNEQFF.

This clonotype was picked up a small number of times. This chain joins TRBV4-2 and TRBJ2-2; no definite D call. From germline, CDR1 is LGHNA and CDR2 YNFKEQ. The germline V and J ends were trimmed by 3 bases and 1 base, with 9 bases remaining between them. The CDR3 runs to 15 residues. The CDR3 here is CASSQVFRNTGELFF. The CDR3 DNA is TGTGCCAGCAGCCAGGTCTTTCGGAACACCGGGGAGCTGTTTTTT.

This chain uses TRBV20-1 with TRBJ2-7; D is possibly TRBD1 or TRBD2 (5 bases each). This CDR3 is 12 amino acids long. Germline values: CDR1 DFQATT, CDR2 SNEGSKA (reference sequence). Trimming stripped 5 bases from V and 3 bases from J, with 11 bases between. CDR3 sequence: CSARKGSYEQYF. The CDR3 coding sequence is TGCAGTGCTCGCAAGGGGAGCTACGAGCAGTACTTC.

At least ten counts were recorded for this clonotype. V is TRBV5-1 and J is TRBJ1-1; D ambiguous. The CDR3 totals 13 residues. Germline V lookup: CDR1 SGHRS, CDR2 YFSETQ. V shed 4 bases and J shed 1 base, with 8 bases lying between them. CDR3 residues: CASSKTENTEAFF. In DNA, the CDR3 is TGCGCCAGCAGCAAGACTGAGAACACTGAAGCTTTCTTT.

The sample holds many counts of this clonotype. V and J are TRBV11-2 and TRBJ2-5; possible D gene TRBD2, 5 bases. V was clipped by 5 bases and J by 3 bases, with 16 bases between them. The CDR3 is made up of 15 amino acids. Germline V gene data show CDR1 as SGHAT and CDR2 as FQNNGV. The CDR3 loop reads CASSPARDMKETQYF. Written as DNA, the CDR3 is TGTGCCAGCAGCCCAGCCCGGGATATGAAAGAGACCCAGTACTTC.

This clonotype has more than one count but fewer than ten. The chain is built from TRBV7-9 and TRBJ2-7; the D gene is possibly TRBD2 (5 bases). The germline CDR1 and CDR2 sequences are SEHNR and FQNEAQ (reference sequence). This CDR3 is built from 14 residues. V lost 5 bases to trimming and J lost 4 bases, with 15 bases between them. The CDR3 DNA reads TGTGCCAGCAGCAATACCATCGGGGTATACGAGCAGTACTTC. Amino acid sequence: CASSNTIGVYEQYF.

In this sample, this clonotype turned up many times. The V gene is TRBV15, the J gene TRBJ2-7; D is unclear. The CDR3 has 16 residues. CDR1 LNHNV and CDR2 YYDKDF come from the germline V gene (reference sequence). Between the trimmed V and J ends, which lost 0 bases and 0 bases, there was a span of 12 bases. The CDR3 loop reads CATSRDSIDGSYEQYF. The DNA for the CDR3 is TGTGCCACCAGCAGAGATTCGATAGATGGCTCCTACGAGCAGTACTTC.

Worth noting for this clonotype: A much more abundant neighbour one base away suggests this may be a read error. The V call is TRBV29-1, the J call TRBJ2-1; 9 bases match TRBD2. The CDR3 loop spans 14 amino acids. Germline CDR1 reads SQVTM; CDR2 reads ANQGSEA. V gave up 3 bases and J gave up 6 bases; unmatched junction bases: 6. CDR3 protein: CSVDPISGSNEQFF. CDR3 sequence (DNA): TGCAGCGTTGACCCGATTAGCGGGAGCAATGAGCAGTTCTTC.

The genes are TRBV7-6 and TRBJ2-2; 7 bases fit TRBD1. CDR3 length: 16 residues. Germline CDR1 and CDR2: SGHVS and FNYEAQ. V trimming: 2 bases; J trimming: 8 bases; junction bases outside the gene matches: 11. The CDR3, as DNA: TGTGCCAGCAGCTTACCGGGGACAGACATACCGGGGGAGCTGTTTTTT. Encoded protein: CASSLPGTDIPGELFF.

This clonotype showed up many times. This chain joins TRBV18 and TRBJ2-2; D is unclear. Germline loops: CDR1 KGHSH, CDR2 LQKENI. Deletions cut 5 bases from V and 3 bases from J, with 10 bases between. The CDR3 spans 14 residues. The CDR3 reads CASSNFSHTGELFF. CDR3 in DNA: TGTGCCAGCTCAAACTTCTCTCACACCGGGGAGCTGTTTTTT.

V usage is TRBV7-9 and J usage is TRBJ2-1; 8 bases agree with TRBD1. The V and J ends lost 4 bases and 7 bases, in that order; junction bases with no gene match: 9. This CDR3 spans 15 amino acids. Germline CDR1 is SEHNR and CDR2 is FQNEAQ (reference sequence). This CDR3 is CASSSTDRAGNEQFF. The DNA for the CDR3 is TGTGCCAGCAGCTCCACGGACAGGGCAGGGAATGAGCAGTTCTTC.

Notes on this clonotype: A read error is possible here, since a much larger clone lies one base away. The chain links TRBV7-8 to TRBJ2-5; 15 nucleotides line up with TRBD2. The germline CDR1 and CDR2 sequences are SGHVS and FQNEAQ. This CDR3 has 19 residues. V lost 5 bases to trimming and J lost 1 base; unmatched junction nucleotides: 11. DNA for the CDR3: TGTGCCAGCAGCAAACGAGGACTAGCGGGAGGGATTTCCCAAGAGACCCAGTACTTC. Amino acids: CASSKRGLAGGISQETQYF.

In its sample, this clonotype was seen a few times. This chain links TRBV7-9 with TRBJ1-4; D call uncertain. The ends were cut back, 5 bases at V and 4 bases at J, with 11 bases in the middle. The length of the CDR3 is 14 residues. Germline V gives CDR1 SEHNR, CDR2 FQNEAQ (reference sequence). The CDR3 loop reads CASSLPEVNEKLFF. CDR3 coding DNA: TGTGCCAGCAGCCTACCGGAGGTTAATGAAAAACTGTTTTTT.

As DNA, the CDR3 is TGTGCCAGCAGCGATCGAAAAAAGGAGAATGAGCAGTTCTTC. Protein product: CASSDRKKENEQFF. V is TRBV7-7 and J is TRBJ2-1; D unresolved. Germline lookup yields CDR1 SSHAT and CDR2 FNYEAQ (reference sequence). This CDR3 has 14 amino acids. Trimming stripped 5 bases from V and 7 bases from J, with 15 bases between.

This clonotype was detected many times. CDR3: CASRETSGRFYEQYF. The CDR3 bases are TGCGCCAGCAGAGAAACTAGCGGGAGGTTTTACGAGCAGTACTTC. The V gene is TRBV10-2, the J gene TRBJ2-7; 12 nucleotides line up with TRBD2. CDR3 size: 15 residues. Germline V gives CDR1 WSHSY, CDR2 SAAADI. J was trimmed by 4 bases and V by 6 bases; bases with no gene match: 7.

There are a few counts of this clonotype. V and J are TRBV5-1 and TRBJ1-3, with D perhaps matching TRBD1 (5 bases). The V gene lost 1 base and the J gene lost 0 bases, with 11 bases spanning the gap. The germline V gene has CDR1 SGHRS and CDR2 YFSETQ. The CDR3 is 16 amino acids. DNA of the CDR3: TGCGCCAGCAGCTTGTGGGGGGAATTCTCTGGAAACACCATATATTTT. It specifies CASSLWGEFSGNTIYF. Complete variable domain (other parts from reference TRBV5-1 and TRBJ1-3): KAGVTQTPRYLIKTRGQQVTLSCSPISGHRSVSWYQQTPGQGLQFLFEYFSETQRNKGNFPGRFSGRQFSNSRSEMNVSTLELGDSALYLCASSLWGEFSGNTIYFGEGSWLTVV.